The clone carrying this TCR beta chain was observed at least ten times. Its specificity is unknown. This sample is drawn from a study of metastatic and nonmetastatic thyroid tumors. Study at large: Repertoires were compared across blood and tumor or nodule tissue from malignant and benign thyroid patients. Findings and caveats of the study: Significantly greater TCR beta diversity was reportedly found in malignant thyroid tumors than in benign nodules (in blood and tumor).

Per the authors' pipeline: CDR3 differences across clinicopathological groups were used to build a distant-metastasis classifier for papillary thyroid cancer. Via MiXCR, TCRdb re-called the PCR reads. The V and J calls and clone size are TCRdb's, not the authors'. The sample contains fewer than 7,500 clones, approximately 40% of which appear only once. None of the patients had undergone any treatment ahead of thyroid surgery. CDR1 SGDLS and CDR2 YYNGEE come from the germline V gene. V was clipped by 0 bases and J by 0 bases; unmatched bases: 1. This CDR3 contains 15 residues. Sequenced material: tumor tissue. V and J are TRBV9 and TRBJ2-3; 7 positions match TRBD1. This clonotype was sampled from a female donor with papillary thyroid cancer or a benign thyroid nodule (not recorded which). Some clones in this sample may be carry-over from other donors' samples. The CDR3 nucleotides read TGTGCCAGCAGCGTAGACAGGGGCAGCACAGATACGCAGTATTTT. It translates to CASSVDRGSTDTQYF.